This note documents a single T cell receptor (beta chain) sequence. Its cognate antigen is unknown. The data were produced by immunoSEQ multiplex PCR, yet TCRdb's version contains in-frame clones alone and is incomplete. This sample has 70,000 or so clones; 94% occur once, and the top ten carry 1.5% to 1.7%. The donors were members of the validation cohort, which comprised 120 subjects and was separate from the first cohort of roughly 700 subjects. There are 13 residues in the CDR3. J was trimmed by 6 bases and V by 4 bases; bases with no gene match: 4. Per the germline V gene, CDR1 is MNHEY and CDR2 is SVGAGI. The data stem from a study of cytomegalovirus exposure and HLA in healthy donors. Study-level findings and limits: For most TCR sequences rarity was the rule, although some public TCRs occurred in many donors. Three chains linked to CMV were shown in vitro to be specific for CMV antigens. TCR beta chains numbering some 160 were designated cytomegalovirus-associated.

This sequence was found in a man aged 18 to 35 in good health and CMV-seropositive. Sequenced sample: PBMCs. The chain links TRBV6-5 to TRBJ2-7; 9 nucleotides agree with TRBD1. The CDR3 loop is CASSWDRASEQYF. The CDR3 bases are TGTGCCAGCAGTTGGGACAGGGCGTCCGAGCAGTACTTC.